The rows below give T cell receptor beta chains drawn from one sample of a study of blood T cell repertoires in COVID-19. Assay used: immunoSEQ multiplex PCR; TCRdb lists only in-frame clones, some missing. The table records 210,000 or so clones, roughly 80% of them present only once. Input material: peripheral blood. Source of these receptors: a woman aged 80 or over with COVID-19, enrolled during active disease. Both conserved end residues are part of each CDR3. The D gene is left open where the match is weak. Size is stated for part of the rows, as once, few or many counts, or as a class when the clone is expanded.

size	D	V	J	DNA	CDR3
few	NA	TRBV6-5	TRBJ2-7	TGTGCCAGCAGAACCCTCGGGGGCGAGCAGTACTTC	CASRTLGGEQYF
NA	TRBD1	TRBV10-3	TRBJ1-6	TGTGCCATCGGGACAGCCGATAATTCACCCCTCCACTTT	CAIGTADNSPLHF
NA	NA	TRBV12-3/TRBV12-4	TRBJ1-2	TGTGCCAGCGCCCGCGGGGGAGGGTATGGCTACACCTTC	CASARGGGYGYTF
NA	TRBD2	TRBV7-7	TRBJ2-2	TGTGCTAGCAGCATAGCGGGGGGATTCGGGGAGCTGTTTTTT	CASSIAGGFGELFF
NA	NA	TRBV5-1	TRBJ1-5	TGCGCCAGCAGCTTAGCCGGGAATCAGCCCCAGCATTTT	CASSLAGNQPQHF
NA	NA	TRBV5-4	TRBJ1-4	TGTGCCAGCAGCCCAGACAGGTCAACTAATGAAAAACTGTTTTTT	CASSPDRSTNEKLFF
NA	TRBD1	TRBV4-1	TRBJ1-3	TGCGCCAGCAGCCAAGATGACAGGGCCTCTGGAAACACCATATATTTT	CASSQDDRASGNTIYF
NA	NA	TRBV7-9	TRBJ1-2	TGTGCCAGCAGCCCCGCCGACAGGTCGGGGGGCTACACCTTC	CASSPADRSGGYTF
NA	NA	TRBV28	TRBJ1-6	TGTGCCAGCTATCCCCGGGGGGGGGATTCACCCCTCCACTTT	CASYPRGGDSPLHF
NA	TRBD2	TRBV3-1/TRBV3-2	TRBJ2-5	TGTGCCAGCAGCCAAGGTGCGGGAGATCAAGAGACCCAGTACTTC	CASSQGAGDQETQYF
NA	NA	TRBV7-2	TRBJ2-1	TGTGCCAGCAGCTTACCCCTGGGGCCAGCCAACAATGAGCAGTTCTTC	CASSLPLGPANNEQFF
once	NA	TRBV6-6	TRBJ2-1	TGTGCCAGCAGTGCCCGGGACTCGCTCTCCTACAATGAGCAGTTCTTC	CASSARDSLSYNEQFF
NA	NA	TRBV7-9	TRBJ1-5	TGTGCCAGCAGCTTAGACCCTGGGACACCCAGCAATCAGCCCCAGCATTTT	CASSLDPGTPSNQPQHF
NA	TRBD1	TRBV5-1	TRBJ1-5	TGCGCCAGCAGCCCCGGGACAGGGGGCGCCTATCAGCCCCAGCATTTT	CASSPGTGGAYQPQHF
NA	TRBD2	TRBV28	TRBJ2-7	TGTGCCAGCAGTTGCGAGGAGCGGGAGGGCAGTACCCACGAGCAGTACTTC	CASSCEEREGSTHEQYF
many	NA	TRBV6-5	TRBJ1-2	TGTGCCAGCAGTTACCGGGTGGGTCTGCGAGGCTACACCTTC	CASSYRVGLRGYTF
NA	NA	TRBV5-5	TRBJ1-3	TGTGCCAGCAGCCCCTCAGGCGGGGATTCCACTGGAAACACCATATATTTT	CASSPSGGDSTGNTIYF
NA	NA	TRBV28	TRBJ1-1	TGTGAAGTCCAGGGAATGAACACTGAAGCTTTCTTT	CEVQGMNTEAFF
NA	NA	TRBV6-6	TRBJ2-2	TGTGCCAGTCGACAGGTTTCCACCGGGGAGCTGTTTTTT	CASRQVSTGELFF
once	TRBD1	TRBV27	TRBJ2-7	TGTGCCAGCAGTTCAGATTCCGGGACAGAGACCTACGTGCAGTACTTC	CASSSDSGTETYVQYF
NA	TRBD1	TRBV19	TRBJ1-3	TGTGCCAGTAGTTTCCGGACAGGCACCATATATTTT	CASSFRTGTIYF
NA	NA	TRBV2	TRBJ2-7	TGTGCCAGCAGTGAAGTAAACTACGAGCAGTACTTC	CASSEVNYEQYF
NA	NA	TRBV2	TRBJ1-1	TGTGCCAGCGCGGGTTTAACTGAAGCTTTCTTT	CASAGLTEAFF
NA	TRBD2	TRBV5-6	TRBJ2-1	TGTGCCAGCAGCTTGTGGTTAGGACTAGCGGGGGGGAATGAGCAGTTCTTC	CASSLWLGLAGGNEQFF
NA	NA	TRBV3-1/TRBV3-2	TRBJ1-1	TGTGCCAGCAGCCAAGTCCCAGGGCACACTGAAGCTTTCTTT	CASSQVPGHTEAFF
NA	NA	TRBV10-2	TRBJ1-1	TGCGCCAGCAGCCTTTCTATGGACACTGAAGCTTTCTTT	CASSLSMDTEAFF
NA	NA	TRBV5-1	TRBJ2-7	TGCGCCAGCAGCTTTGGACTTATCTACGAGCAGTACTTC	CASSFGLIYEQYF
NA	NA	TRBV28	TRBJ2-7	TGTGCCAGCAGTGTCCCCGTTCGCGAGCAGTACTTC	CASSVPVREQYF
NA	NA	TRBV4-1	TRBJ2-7	TGCGCCAGCAGCCAAGAGGGGCAGACAAACTACGAGCAGTACTTC	CASSQEGQTNYEQYF
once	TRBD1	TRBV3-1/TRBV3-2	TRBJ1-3	TGTGCCAGCAGCCAAGGAGTGGTCGGGACAGGGGATCATCCCATATATTTT	CASSQGVVGTGDHPIYF
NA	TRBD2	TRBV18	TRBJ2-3	TGTGCCAGCTCACCGGGACTAGCGGGAGTGTTTACAGATACGCAGTATTTT	CASSPGLAGVFTDTQYF
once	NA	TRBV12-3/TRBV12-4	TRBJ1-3	TGTGCCAGCAGAGGAGCTGCTGGAAACACCATATATTTT	CASRGAAGNTIYF
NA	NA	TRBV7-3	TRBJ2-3	TGTGCCAGCAGTATAACACTATGGAGCACAGATACGCAGTATTTT	CASSITLWSTDTQYF
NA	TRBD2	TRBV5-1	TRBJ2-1	TGCGCCAGCAGCTTGGCTAGCGGGGTAAACAATGAGCAGTTCTTC	CASSLASGVNNEQFF
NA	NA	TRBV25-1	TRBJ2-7	TGTGCCAGCAGTGGGGCCGACAGGCACGGGTCCCACGAGCAGTACTTC	CASSGADRHGSHEQYF
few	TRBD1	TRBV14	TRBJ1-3	TGTGCCAGCAGCCAAACCACAGGGGTCGGAAACACCATATATTTT	CASSQTTGVGNTIYF
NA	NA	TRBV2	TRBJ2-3	TGTGCCAGCGCACCGCAGGGAGATACGCAGTATTTT	CASAPQGDTQYF
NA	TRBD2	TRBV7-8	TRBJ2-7	TGTGCCAGCAGCTTCACCACGAACCCAGCGGGAGGGCCCGCATACGAGCAGTACTTC	CASSFTTNPAGGPAYEQYF
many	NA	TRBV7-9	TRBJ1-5	TGTGCCAGCAGCCCATTTAGCAATCAGCCCCAGCATTTT	CASSPFSNQPQHF
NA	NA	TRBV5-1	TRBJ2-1	TGCGCCAGCAGCTTGGGTGGGGGACTCTACAATGAGCAGTTCTTC	CASSLGGGLYNEQFF
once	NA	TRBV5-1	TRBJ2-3	TGCGCCAGCAGCTTGGATGGGACTAGCACAGATACGCAGTATTTT	CASSLDGTSTDTQYF
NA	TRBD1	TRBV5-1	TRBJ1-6	TGCGCCAGCAGCTCAGGGACAGGGAATTCACCCCTCCACTTT	CASSSGTGNSPLHF
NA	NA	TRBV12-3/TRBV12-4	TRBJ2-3	TGTGCCAGCAGTTTTACAGCAGATACGCAGTATTTT	CASSFTADTQYF
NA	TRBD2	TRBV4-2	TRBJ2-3	TGTGCCAGCAGCCAGGGTGTAGCGGGGGGGGAAGCAGATACGCAGTATTTT	CASSQGVAGGEADTQYF
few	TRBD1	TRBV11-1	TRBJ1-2	TGTGCCAGCAGCTTAGCCGGACAGGTGGTCGGCTACACCTTC	CASSLAGQVVGYTF